This passage covers 31 T cell receptor beta chains from one sample sequenced in a study of early T cells in non-severe SARS-CoV-2 infection. In TCRdb, the 5' RACE reads were re-called with MiXCR into one record per CDR3 protein. This repertoire shows about 60,000 distinct CDR3 sequences, roughly 12% found once; its top ten account for less than 3.5%. Sequencing used whole blood, obtained at baseline. Source of these receptors: an adult who was a healthcare worker with PCR-confirmed SARS-CoV-2 infection or an uninfected control (not recorded which).

The V gene is TRBV5-1, the J gene TRBJ2-7; D possibly corresponds to TRBD1 (6 bases). Germline V CDR1 and CDR2: SGHRS, YFSETQ. The germline V and J ends were trimmed by 5 bases and 0 bases, with 9 bases remaining between them. This CDR3 has 13 residues. DNA for the CDR3: TGCGCCAGCAGGACAGGTCCCTCCTACGAGCAGTACTTC. Translation gives CASRTGPSYEQYF.

This clonotype was counted ten times or more. The chain links TRBV30 to TRBJ2-3; D remains unclear. Trimming took 0 bases from V and 0 from J, leaving 10 bases between them. The CDR3 contains 15 residues. Germline values: CDR1 GTSNPN, CDR2 SVGIG (reference sequence). The CDR3 DNA sequence: TGTGCCTGGAGTGTATATGGGTCTAGCACAGATACGCAGTATTTT. Protein sequence: CAWSVYGSSTDTQYF.

The J gene is TRBJ2-3, the V gene TRBV30; 10 bases align to TRBD1. The length of the CDR3 is 22 residues. Losses at the gene ends were 4 bases for V and 0 bases for J; bases not matched to a gene: 25. The germline V gene encodes CDR1 GTSNPN and CDR2 SVGIG (reference sequence). The DNA for the CDR3 is TGTGCCTGGACCAAGCCTAAACTCCCGGGACAGGGGAGTCGGATTAGCACAGATACGCAGTATTTT. This translates into CAWTKPKLPGQGSRISTDTQYF.

This clonotype appeared many times. The rearrangement uses TRBV2 and TRBJ2-3; D may be TRBD2 (5 bases). The CDR3 totals 13 residues. V lost 1 base and J lost 10, with 12 bases in between. Germline assignment: CDR1 SNHLY and CDR2 FYNNEI. The CDR3 nucleotides are TGTGCCAGCAGTGAAGGAATAGCGAGCGCGCAGTATTTT. Protein: CASSEGIASAQYF.

The rearrangement uses TRBV12-3 or TRBV12-4 and TRBJ2-1; D is unresolved. This CDR3 is 13 amino acids long. V lost 3 bases to trimming and J lost 5 bases, with 8 bases between them. CDR3 protein: CASSLIENNEQFF. DNA of the CDR3: TGTGCCAGCAGTTTGATCGAGAACAATGAGCAGTTCTTC.

This clonotype has a count of ten or more. This chain uses TRBV2 with TRBJ2-5; 9 bases are shared with TRBD1. Germline CDR1 SNHLY, CDR2 FYNNEI. There are 13 residues in the CDR3. V lost 9 bases and J lost 5; bases outside the gene matches: 7. CDR3 DNA: TGTGCCAGTAGGACAGGGGTGGATGAGACCCAGTACTTC. This translates into CASRTGVDETQYF.

This clonotype was observed once. CDR3 residues: CAIAAGITEAFF. In DNA form, the CDR3 reads TGTGCCATCGCGGCGGGTATTACTGAAGCTTTCTTT. The chain employs TRBV10-3 and TRBJ1-1; D call uncertain. Trimming removed 8 bases from V and 5 bases from J, with 12 bases in between. There are 12 residues in the CDR3. CDR1 ENHRY and CDR2 SYGVKD come from the germline V gene.

This clonotype was picked up a small number of times. The chain links TRBV7-8 to TRBJ1-1; 10 bases are shared with TRBD1. V gave up 5 bases and J gave up 5 bases; unmatched junction bases: 5. There are 14 residues in the CDR3. Germline V gene sequence: CDR1 SGHVS, CDR2 FQNEAQ. CDR3 sequence: CASSPGTGDTEAFF. The CDR3 region has the DNA TGTGCCAGCAGCCCCGGGACAGGGGATACTGAAGCTTTCTTT.

This clonotype was seen many times. The rearrangement links TRBV11-2 to TRBJ2-1, with 7 bases matching TRBD2. This CDR3 has 14 amino acids. The germline V gene has CDR1 SGHAT and CDR2 FQNNGV. The V segment lost 5 bases and the J segment 6 bases; nucleotides outside the gene matches: 7. CDR3: CASSPEGLSNEQFF. The CDR3 bases are TGTGCCAGCAGCCCGGAGGGACTATCCAATGAGCAGTTCTTC.

This clonotype was counted ten times or more. The chain employs TRBV19 and TRBJ2-1; the match to TRBD2 covers 13 bases. CDR1 LNHDA and CDR2 SQIVND come from the germline V gene (reference sequence). The CDR3 runs 12 residues. The ends lost 5 bases at V and 12 bases at J; junction bases unmatched: 1. The CDR3 reads CASSGLAGAQFF. CDR3 DNA: TGTGCCAGTAGTGGACTAGCGGGGGCGCAGTTCTTC.

V and J are TRBV25-1 and TRBJ1-1, with TRBD1 matching over 7 bases. Unmatched junction bases numbered 5, after V lost 7 bases and J lost 3 bases. From germline, CDR1 is MGHDK and CDR2 SYGVNS. The CDR3 is 13 residues long. The CDR3 here is CASTTGVDTEAFF. CDR3 nucleotide sequence: TGTGCCAGCACCACAGGGGTGGACACTGAAGCTTTCTTT.

This clonotype has a handful of counts. The V gene is TRBV7-2, the J gene TRBJ1-1, with 8 bases identical to TRBD1. Germline loops: CDR1 SGHTA, CDR2 FQGNSA. J was trimmed by 5 bases and V by 1 base; bases with no gene match: 0. This CDR3 has 13 amino acids. The CDR3: CASSLGQGTEAFF. In nucleotides, the CDR3 is TGTGCCAGCAGCTTAGGACAGGGGACTGAAGCTTTCTTT.

This clonotype was counted at least ten times. The chain has TRBV30 and TRBJ1-5; D is unresolved. The germline gives CDR1 GTSNPN, CDR2 SVGIG (reference sequence). V lost 4 bases, J lost 2 bases, and 15 bases lay in between. This CDR3 spans 15 amino acids. CDR3 in DNA: TGTGCCTGGATGAAAGGGTCCGCCGGCAATCAGCCCCAGCATTTT. This encodes CAWMKGSAGNQPQHF. Drawing the rest from reference TRBV30 and TRBJ1-5, the complete variable domain is SQTIHQWPATLVQPVGSPLSLECTVEGTSNPNLYWYRQAAGRGLQLLFYSVGIGQISSEVPQNLSASRPQDRQFILSSKKLLLSDSGFYLCAWMKGSAGNQPQHFGDGTRLSIL.

The chain links TRBV4-2 to TRBJ2-6; D assignment may be TRBD1 or TRBD2 (5 bases each). The CDR3 is made up of 18 amino acids. CDR1 and CDR2 (germline): LGHNA, YNFKEQ. V was trimmed by 3 bases and J by 0 bases, leaving 15 bases between them. CDR3 region: CASSQRDASSSGANVLTF. The CDR3 DNA sequence: TGTGCCAGCAGCCAGAGGGACGCATCTTCCTCTGGGGCCAACGTCCTGACTTTC.

There are many counts of this clonotype. J is TRBJ1-2 and V is TRBV12-3 or TRBV12-4; the match to TRBD1 covers 7 bases. V shed 4 bases and J 4 bases; nucleotides not matched to a gene: 3. The CDR3 has 13 residues. The chain's CDR3 is CASSWDSLYGYTF. The DNA of the CDR3 is TGTGCCAGCAGTTGGGACAGCCTCTATGGCTACACCTTC.

This clonotype appeared many times. The V and J genes are TRBV12-3 or TRBV12-4 and TRBJ2-7, with a weak D call TRBD2 (5 bases). V dropped 5 bases and J dropped 2 bases, with 16 bases sitting between them. This CDR3 spans 15 amino acids. The CDR3 reads CASSPEAGSTYEQYF. In DNA form, the CDR3 reads TGTGCCAGCAGTCCTGAGGCGGGCAGTACCTACGAGCAGTACTTC.

This clonotype was seen more than once but under ten times. This chain joins TRBV30 and TRBJ2-5; D is uncertain. V was cut by 6 bases and J by 5 bases, with 22 bases left in between. The CDR3 has 15 residues. CDR1 and CDR2 (germline): GTSNPN, SVGIG (reference sequence). As DNA, the CDR3 is TGTGCCTGTCCCGACAATGGAGTTCATGGGGAGACCCAGTACTTC. It encodes CACPDNGVHGETQYF.

In this sample, this clonotype turned up a few times. V gene TRBV5-1 combines with J gene TRBJ2-7; a possible D gene is TRBD2 (6 bases). The CDR3 length is 15 residues. The germline gives CDR1 SGHRS, CDR2 YFSETQ. The V end lost 4 bases, the J end lost 5 bases, and 19 bases lay between the germline ends. CDR3 sequence reads: CASSLEGWRGDEQYF. Here the CDR3 DNA reads TGCGCCAGCAGCCTCGAGGGGTGGAGGGGAGACGAGCAGTACTTC.

The J gene is TRBJ2-1, the V gene TRBV7-2; tentatively, D is TRBD2 (5 bases). Trimming cost V 5 bases and J 1 base, with 18 bases left between them. The CDR3 sequence is 17 residues long. Germline-derived CDR1 and CDR2 are SGHTA and FQGNSA. The CDR3 is CASSPGLPRLSYNEQFF. The CDR3 bases are TGTGCCAGCAGCCCCGGACTCCCCCGGTTGTCCTACAATGAGCAGTTCTTC.

This clonotype was detected a few times. The CDR3 nucleotides are TGTGCCAGCAGCTTATTAAGGAGGGTGGCTGAAGCTTTCTTT. Its protein product is CASSLLRRVAEAFF. This chain links TRBV11-2 with TRBJ1-1; no reliable D call. This CDR3 spans 14 amino acids. Deletions cut 2 bases from V and 6 bases from J, with 13 bases between. Per germline, CDR1 SGHAT and CDR2 FQNNGV.

V is TRBV20-1 and J is TRBJ2-5, with no clear D. This CDR3 has 13 residues. Germline CDR1 DFQATT, CDR2 SNEGSKA (reference sequence). Deletions cut 2 bases from V and 1 base from J, with 8 bases between. CDR3 nucleotides: TGCAGTGCTAGACATCCAGTCCAAGAGACCCAGTACTTC. Its protein is CSARHPVQETQYF.

This sequence joins TRBV5-1 and TRBJ2-5, with D possibly being TRBD1 (6 bases). The CDR3 has 15 residues. The V and J ends lost 7 bases and 1 base respectively, with 17 bases between them. The germline CDR1 and CDR2 sequences are SGHRS and YFSETQ. This CDR3 is CASRHPQGRQETQYF. Written as DNA, the CDR3 is TGCGCCAGCCGCCACCCACAGGGTCGCCAAGAGACCCAGTACTTC.

At least ten counts were recorded for this clonotype. One junction end does not reproduce the germline sequence, and a read error may be involved. The V and J genes are TRBV11-2 and TRBJ2-3, with 8 bases identical to TRBD2. The CDR3 consists of 15 residues. Germline V gives CDR1 SGHAT, CDR2 FQNNGV. CDR3 sequence reads: CASSLAGPRGDTQYF. The CDR3 region has the DNA TGTGCCAGCAGTTTAGCGGGGCCGAGAGGGGATACGCAGTATTTT.

The chain carries TRBV19 and TRBJ2-3; D is unclear. V was pared by 5 bases and J by 6 bases, with 9 bases between. The CDR3 has 12 amino acids. CDR1 and CDR2 from the germline V gene are LNHDA and SQIVND (reference sequence). The CDR3 DNA reads TGTGCCAGTAGTGGGTTTGGCGATACGCAGTATTTT. Its protein product is CASSGFGDTQYF.

This clonotype has ten or more counts. The genes are TRBV12-3 or TRBV12-4 and TRBJ2-1, with TRBD2 matching over 10 bases. CDR3 length: 15 residues. Losses at the gene ends were 3 bases for V and 4 bases for J; bases not matched to a gene: 3. The CDR3 bases are TGTGCCAGCAGTTTGGCTAGCGGGGGATACAATGAGCAGTTCTTC. Its translation is CASSLASGGYNEQFF.

This clonotype was counted only a few times. The rearrangement joins TRBV10-1 to TRBJ2-3; 11 nucleotides match TRBD2. With V trimmed by 9 bases and J by 4 bases, 9 bases remained unmatched. Germline V gene data show CDR1 as WNHNN and CDR2 as SYGVQD (reference sequence). This CDR3 is built from 15 residues. CDR3 amino acids: CARKKPGLAADTQYF. The CDR3 region has the DNA TGCGCCAGGAAGAAACCGGGACTAGCGGCAGATACGCAGTATTTT.

The chain is built from TRBV12-3 or TRBV12-4 and TRBJ1-2; D is unresolved. Trimming removed 5 bases from V and 3 bases from J, with 13 bases in between. The CDR3 is made up of 14 amino acids. In DNA form, the CDR3 reads TGTGCCAGCAGTGAACTCGACCCCTACTATGGCTACACCTTC. Protein sequence: CASSELDPYYGYTF.

The chain joins TRBV29-1 to TRBJ1-1; 7 bases are a match to TRBD1. Germline CDR1 and CDR2: SQVTM and ANQGSEA. Unmatched junction bases numbered 16, after V lost 7 bases and J lost 2 bases. This CDR3 is built from 16 residues. CDR3 amino acids: CSAPDRSEGSNTEAFF. In DNA form, the CDR3 reads TGCAGCGCTCCGGACAGGTCCGAAGGGAGTAACACTGAAGCTTTCTTT.

This clonotype was counted a few times. The chain joins TRBV9 to TRBJ1-3; D gene uncertain. Per the germline V gene, CDR1 is SGDLS and CDR2 is YYNGEE. This CDR3 spans 16 amino acids. V lost 4 bases and J lost 4, with 18 bases in between. This chain's CDR3 is CASSPREGSSGNTIYF. In DNA, the CDR3 is TGTGCCAGCAGCCCGAGGGAGGGATCCTCAGGAAACACCATATATTTT.

Only a few counts were recorded for this clonotype. The CDR3 bases are TGCAGTGCTGGGACAGGGAACACAGATACGCAGTATTTT. Protein product: CSAGTGNTDTQYF. This chain joins TRBV20-1 and TRBJ2-3; 9 nucleotides agree with TRBD1. The length of the CDR3 is 13 residues. Trimming removed 5 bases from V and 2 bases from J; junction bases left unmatched: 2. Germline lookup yields CDR1 DFQATT and CDR2 SNEGSKA (reference sequence).

The gene calls are TRBV7-6 and TRBJ2-7, with D possibly called TRBD1 or TRBD2 (6 bases each). Trimming removed 1 base from V and 0 bases from J, with 19 bases in between. The length of the CDR3 is 18 residues. Germline CDR1 reads SGHVS; CDR2 reads FNYEAQ. CDR3 nucleotides: TGTGCCAGCAGCTTAGAGGGGGGAAGTCGGGGACGCTCCTACGAGCAGTACTTC. As protein: CASSLEGGSRGRSYEQYF.